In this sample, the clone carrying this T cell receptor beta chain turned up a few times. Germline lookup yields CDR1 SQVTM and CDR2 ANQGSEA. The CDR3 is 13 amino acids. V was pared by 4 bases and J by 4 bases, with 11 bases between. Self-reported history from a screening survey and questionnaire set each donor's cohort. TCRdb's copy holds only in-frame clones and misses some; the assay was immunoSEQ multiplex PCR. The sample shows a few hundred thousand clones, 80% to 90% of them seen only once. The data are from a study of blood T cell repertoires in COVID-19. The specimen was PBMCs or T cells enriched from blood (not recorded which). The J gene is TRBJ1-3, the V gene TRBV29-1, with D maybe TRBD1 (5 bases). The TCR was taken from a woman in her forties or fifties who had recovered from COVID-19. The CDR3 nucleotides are TGCAGCGTTGCCGACAGCTCCGGAAACACCATATATTTT. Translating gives CSVADSSGNTIYF. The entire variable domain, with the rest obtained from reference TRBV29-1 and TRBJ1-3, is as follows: SAVISQKPSRDICQRGTSLTIQCQVDSQVTMMFWYRQQPGQSLTLIATANQGSEATYESGFVIDKFPISRPNLTFSTLTVSNMSPEDSSIYLCSVADSSGNTIYFGEGSWLTVV.